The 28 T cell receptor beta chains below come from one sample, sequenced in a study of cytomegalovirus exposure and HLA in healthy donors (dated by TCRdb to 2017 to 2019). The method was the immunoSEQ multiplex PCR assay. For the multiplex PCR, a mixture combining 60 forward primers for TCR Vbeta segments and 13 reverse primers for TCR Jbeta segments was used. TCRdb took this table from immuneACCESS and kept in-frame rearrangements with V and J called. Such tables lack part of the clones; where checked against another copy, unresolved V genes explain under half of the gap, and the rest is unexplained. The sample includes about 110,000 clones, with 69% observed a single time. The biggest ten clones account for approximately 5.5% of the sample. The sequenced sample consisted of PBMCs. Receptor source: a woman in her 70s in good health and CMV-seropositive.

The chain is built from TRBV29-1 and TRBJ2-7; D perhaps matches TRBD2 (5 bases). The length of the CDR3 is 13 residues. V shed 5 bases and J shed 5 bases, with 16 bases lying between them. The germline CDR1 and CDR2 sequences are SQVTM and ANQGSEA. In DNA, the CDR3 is TGCAGCGTTAAGGCCGGGGTGGGGAACGAGCAGTACTTC. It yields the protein CSVKAGVGNEQYF.

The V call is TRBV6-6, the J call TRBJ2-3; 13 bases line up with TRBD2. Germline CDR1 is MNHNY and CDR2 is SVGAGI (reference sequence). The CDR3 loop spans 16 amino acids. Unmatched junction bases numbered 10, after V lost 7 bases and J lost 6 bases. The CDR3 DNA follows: TGTGCCAGCACCCCTCGGACTAGCGGGGGACTTGATACGCAGTATTTT. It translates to CASTPRTSGGLDTQYF.

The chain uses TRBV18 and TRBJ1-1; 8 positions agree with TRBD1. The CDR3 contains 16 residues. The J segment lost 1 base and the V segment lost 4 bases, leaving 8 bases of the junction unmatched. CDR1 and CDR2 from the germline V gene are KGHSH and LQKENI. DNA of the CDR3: TGTGCCAGCTCACTTAGGACAGGGCGAGGGAACACTGAAGCTTTCTTT. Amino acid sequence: CASSLRTGRGNTEAFF.

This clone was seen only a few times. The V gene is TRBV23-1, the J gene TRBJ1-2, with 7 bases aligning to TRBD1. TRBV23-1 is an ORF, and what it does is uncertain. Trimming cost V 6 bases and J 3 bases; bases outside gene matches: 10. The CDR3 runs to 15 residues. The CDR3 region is CASSRGQHLDYGYTF. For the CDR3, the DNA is TGCGCCAGCAGCCGGGGACAGCACTTGGACTATGGCTACACCTTC.

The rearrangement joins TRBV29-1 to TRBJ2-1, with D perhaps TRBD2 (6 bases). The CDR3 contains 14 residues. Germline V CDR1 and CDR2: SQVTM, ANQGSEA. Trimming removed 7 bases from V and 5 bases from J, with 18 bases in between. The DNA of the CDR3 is TGCAGCGACGCCCTGGAGGGCCTCCACAATGAGCAGTTCTTC. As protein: CSDALEGLHNEQFF.

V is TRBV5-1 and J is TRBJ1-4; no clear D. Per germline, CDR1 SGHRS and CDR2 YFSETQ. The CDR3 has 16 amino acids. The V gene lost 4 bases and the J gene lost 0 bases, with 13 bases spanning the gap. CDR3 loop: CASSPHDSSTNEKLFF. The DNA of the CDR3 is TGCGCCAGCAGCCCCCACGACTCTTCAACTAATGAAAAACTGTTTTTT.

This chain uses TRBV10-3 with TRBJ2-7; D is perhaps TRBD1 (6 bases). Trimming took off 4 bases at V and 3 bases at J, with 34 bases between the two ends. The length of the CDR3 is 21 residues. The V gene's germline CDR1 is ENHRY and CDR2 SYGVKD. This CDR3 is CAISGIGQSALGVSGDYEQYF. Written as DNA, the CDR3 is TGTGCCATCAGTGGGATTGGACAGTCGGCCCTCGGTGTTAGTGGGGACTACGAGCAGTACTTC.

In nucleotides, the CDR3 is TGTGCCAGCAGCCCCGGGGGGAACACTGAAGCTTTCTTT. This sequence encodes CASSPGGNTEAFF. The rearrangement uses TRBV7-3 and TRBJ1-1, with D possibly being TRBD1 (5 bases). The length of the CDR3 is 13 residues. Germline V gives CDR1 SGHTA, CDR2 FQGTGA. V was trimmed by 5 bases and J by 1 base, leaving 8 bases between them.

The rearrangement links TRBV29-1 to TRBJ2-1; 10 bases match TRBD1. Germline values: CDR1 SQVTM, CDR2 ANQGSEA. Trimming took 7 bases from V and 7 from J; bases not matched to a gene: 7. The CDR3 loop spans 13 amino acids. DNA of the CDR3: TGCAGCGGCCTGGACAGGGGGGGGAATGAGCAGTTCTTC. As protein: CSGLDRGGNEQFF.

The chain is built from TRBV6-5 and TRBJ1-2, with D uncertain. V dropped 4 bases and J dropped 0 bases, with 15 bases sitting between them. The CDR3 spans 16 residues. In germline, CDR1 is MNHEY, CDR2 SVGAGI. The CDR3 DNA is TGTGCCAGCAGTTCGCAGACTGGGAGAGCTAACTATGGCTACACCTTC. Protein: CASSSQTGRANYGYTF.

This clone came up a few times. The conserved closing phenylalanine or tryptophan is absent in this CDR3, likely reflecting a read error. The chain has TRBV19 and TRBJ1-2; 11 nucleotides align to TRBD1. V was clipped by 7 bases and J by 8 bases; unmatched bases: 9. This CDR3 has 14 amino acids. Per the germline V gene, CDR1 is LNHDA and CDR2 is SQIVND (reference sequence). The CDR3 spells CASTADRGLGGYTV. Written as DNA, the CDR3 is TGTGCCAGTACCGCGGACAGGGGGCTAGGCGGCTACACCGTC.

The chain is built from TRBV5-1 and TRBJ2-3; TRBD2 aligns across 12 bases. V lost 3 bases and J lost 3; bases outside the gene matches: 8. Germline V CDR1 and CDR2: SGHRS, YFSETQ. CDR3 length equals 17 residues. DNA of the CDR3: TGCGCCAGCAGCTGGAGGCTAGCGGGGGGGCTGACAGATACGCAGTATTTT. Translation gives CASSWRLAGGLTDTQYF.

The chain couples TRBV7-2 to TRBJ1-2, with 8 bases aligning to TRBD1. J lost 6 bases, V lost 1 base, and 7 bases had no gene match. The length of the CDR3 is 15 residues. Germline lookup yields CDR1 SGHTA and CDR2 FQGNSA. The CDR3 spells CASSLVQGAVDGYTF. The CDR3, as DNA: TGTGCCAGCAGCTTAGTTCAGGGGGCGGTGGATGGCTACACCTTC.

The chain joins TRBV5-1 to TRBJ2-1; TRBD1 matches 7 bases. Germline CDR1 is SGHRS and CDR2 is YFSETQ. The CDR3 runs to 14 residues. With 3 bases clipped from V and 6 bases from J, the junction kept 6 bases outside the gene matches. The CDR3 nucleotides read TGCGCCAGCAGCTCCGGGACAGACATCAATGAGCAGTTCTTC. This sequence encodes CASSSGTDINEQFF.

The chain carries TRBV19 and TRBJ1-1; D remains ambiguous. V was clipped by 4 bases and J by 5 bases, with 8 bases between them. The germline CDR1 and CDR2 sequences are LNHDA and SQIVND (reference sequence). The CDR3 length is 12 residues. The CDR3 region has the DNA TGTGCCAGTAGTAATCCGTATACTGAAGCTTTCTTT. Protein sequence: CASSNPYTEAFF. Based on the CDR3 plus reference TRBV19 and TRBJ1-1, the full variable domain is DGGITQSPKYLFRKEGQNVTLSCEQNLNHDAMYWYRQDPGQGLRLIYYSQIVNDFQKGDIAEGYSVSREKKESFPLTVTSAQKNPTAFYLCASSNPYTEAFFGQGTRLTVV.

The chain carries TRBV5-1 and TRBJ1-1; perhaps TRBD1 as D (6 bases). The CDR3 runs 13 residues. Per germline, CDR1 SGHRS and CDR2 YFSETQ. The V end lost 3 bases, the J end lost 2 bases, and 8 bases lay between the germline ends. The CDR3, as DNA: TGCGCCAGCAGCTGGGGACAAAACACTGAAGCTTTCTTT. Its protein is CASSWGQNTEAFF.

This CDR3 is CASRAQGVGYGYTF. The CDR3 DNA sequence: TGTGCCAGCAGGGCACAGGGGGTGGGCTATGGCTACACCTTC. The rearrangement uses TRBV6-5 and TRBJ1-2, with 8 bases lining up with TRBD1. This CDR3 has 14 residues. J was trimmed by 4 bases and V by 6 bases; bases with no gene match: 7. In germline, CDR1 is MNHEY, CDR2 SVGAGI.

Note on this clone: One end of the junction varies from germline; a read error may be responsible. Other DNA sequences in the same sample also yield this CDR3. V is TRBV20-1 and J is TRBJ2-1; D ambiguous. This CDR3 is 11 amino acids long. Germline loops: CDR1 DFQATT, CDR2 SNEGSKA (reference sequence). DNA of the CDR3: TGCAGCGCTAGTGGCGGCAATGAGCAGTTCTTC. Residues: CSASGGNEQFF.

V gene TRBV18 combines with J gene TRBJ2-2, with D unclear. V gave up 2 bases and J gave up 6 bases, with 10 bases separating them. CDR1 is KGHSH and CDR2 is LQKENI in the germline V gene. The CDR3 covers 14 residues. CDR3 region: CASSPGPTAGELFF. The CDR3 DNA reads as TGTGCCAGCTCACCAGGGCCGACGGCCGGGGAGCTGTTTTTT.

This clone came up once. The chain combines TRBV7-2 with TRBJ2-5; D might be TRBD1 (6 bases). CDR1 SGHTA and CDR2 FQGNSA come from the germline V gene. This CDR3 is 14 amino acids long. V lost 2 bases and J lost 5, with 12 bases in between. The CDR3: CASSLNTGMETQYF. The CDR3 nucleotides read TGTGCCAGCAGCTTAAACACAGGGATGGAGACCCAGTACTTC.

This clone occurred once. DNA of the CDR3: TGCGCCAGCAGCTCGGCGGTGACGCCGACCGAGCAGCAGTACTTC. As protein: CASSSAVTPTEQQYF. The genes are TRBV5-1 and TRBJ2-7; D gene uncertain. The CDR3 loop spans 15 amino acids. Germline V gene lookup returns CDR1 SGHRS and CDR2 YFSETQ. V dropped 3 bases and J dropped 8 bases, with 21 bases sitting between them. The full variable domain, with the rest looked up from reference TRBV5-1 and TRBJ2-7, is KAGVTQTPRYLIKTRGQQVTLSCSPISGHRSVSWYQQTPGQGLQFLFEYFSETQRNKGNFPGRFSGRQFSNSRSEMNVSTLELGDSALYLCASSSAVTPTEQQYFGPGTRLTVT.

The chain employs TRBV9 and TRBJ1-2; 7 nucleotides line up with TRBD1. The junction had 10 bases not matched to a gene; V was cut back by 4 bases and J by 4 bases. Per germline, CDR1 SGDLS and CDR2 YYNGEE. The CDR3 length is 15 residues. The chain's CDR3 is CASSKEGARGYGYTF. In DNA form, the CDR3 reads TGTGCCAGCAGCAAAGAGGGGGCGCGTGGCTATGGCTACACCTTC.

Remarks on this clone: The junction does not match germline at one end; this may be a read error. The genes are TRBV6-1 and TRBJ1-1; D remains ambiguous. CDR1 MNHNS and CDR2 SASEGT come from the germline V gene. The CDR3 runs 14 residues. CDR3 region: CASSEWPMNPEAFF. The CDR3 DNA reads TGTGCCAGCAGCGAATGGCCAATGAACCCTGAAGCTTTCTTT.

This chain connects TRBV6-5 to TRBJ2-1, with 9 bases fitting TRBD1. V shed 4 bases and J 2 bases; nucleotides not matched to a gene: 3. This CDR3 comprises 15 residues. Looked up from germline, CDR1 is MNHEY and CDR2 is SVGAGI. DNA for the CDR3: TGTGCCAGCAGTTCACAGGGGGCCCCCTACAATGAGCAGTTCTTC. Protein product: CASSSQGAPYNEQFF.

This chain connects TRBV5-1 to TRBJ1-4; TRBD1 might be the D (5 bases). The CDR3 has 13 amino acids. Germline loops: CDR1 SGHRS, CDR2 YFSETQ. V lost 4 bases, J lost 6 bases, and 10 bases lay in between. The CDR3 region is CASSVSGDEKLFF. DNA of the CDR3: TGCGCCAGCAGCGTATCGGGGGATGAAAAACTGTTTTTT.

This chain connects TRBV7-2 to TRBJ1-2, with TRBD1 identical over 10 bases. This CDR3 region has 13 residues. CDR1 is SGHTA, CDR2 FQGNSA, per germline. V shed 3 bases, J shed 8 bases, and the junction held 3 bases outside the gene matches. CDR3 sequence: CASSLDRGRGYTF. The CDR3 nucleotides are TGTGCCAGCAGCTTGGACAGGGGGAGAGGCTACACCTTC. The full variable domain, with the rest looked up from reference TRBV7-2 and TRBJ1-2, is GAGVSQSPSNKVTEKGKDVELRCDPISGHTALYWYRQSLGQGLEFLIYFQGNSAPDKSGLPSDRFSAERTGGSVSTLTIQRTQQEDSAVYLCASSLDRGRGYTFGSGTRLTVV.

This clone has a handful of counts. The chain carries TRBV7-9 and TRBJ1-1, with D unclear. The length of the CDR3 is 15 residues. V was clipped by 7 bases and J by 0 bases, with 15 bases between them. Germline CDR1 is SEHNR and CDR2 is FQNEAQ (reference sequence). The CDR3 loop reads CASTTLRAMNTEAFF. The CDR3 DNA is TGTGCCAGCACCACATTGCGGGCGATGAACACTGAAGCTTTCTTT.

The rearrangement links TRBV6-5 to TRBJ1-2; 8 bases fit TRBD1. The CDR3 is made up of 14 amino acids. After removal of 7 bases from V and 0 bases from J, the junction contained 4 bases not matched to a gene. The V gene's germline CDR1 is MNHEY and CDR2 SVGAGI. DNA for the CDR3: TGTGCCAGCACCCGACAGGGGCCTAACTATGGCTACACCTTC. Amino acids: CASTRQGPNYGYTF.